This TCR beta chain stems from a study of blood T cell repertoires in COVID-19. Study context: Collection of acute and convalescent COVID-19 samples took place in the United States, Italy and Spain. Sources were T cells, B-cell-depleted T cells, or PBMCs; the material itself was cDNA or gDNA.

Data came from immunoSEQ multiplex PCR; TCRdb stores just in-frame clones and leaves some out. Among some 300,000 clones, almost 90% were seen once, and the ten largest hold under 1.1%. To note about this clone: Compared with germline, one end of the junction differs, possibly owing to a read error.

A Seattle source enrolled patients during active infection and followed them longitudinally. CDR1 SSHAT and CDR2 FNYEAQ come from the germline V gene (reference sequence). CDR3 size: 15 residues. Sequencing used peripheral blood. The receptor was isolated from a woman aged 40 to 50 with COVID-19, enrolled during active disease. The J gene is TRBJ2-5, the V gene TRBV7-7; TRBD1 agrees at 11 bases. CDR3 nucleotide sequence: TGTGCTAGCAGCGTCGGGACAGGGGGGATCGAGACCCAGTACTTC. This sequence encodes CASSVGTGGIETQYF.